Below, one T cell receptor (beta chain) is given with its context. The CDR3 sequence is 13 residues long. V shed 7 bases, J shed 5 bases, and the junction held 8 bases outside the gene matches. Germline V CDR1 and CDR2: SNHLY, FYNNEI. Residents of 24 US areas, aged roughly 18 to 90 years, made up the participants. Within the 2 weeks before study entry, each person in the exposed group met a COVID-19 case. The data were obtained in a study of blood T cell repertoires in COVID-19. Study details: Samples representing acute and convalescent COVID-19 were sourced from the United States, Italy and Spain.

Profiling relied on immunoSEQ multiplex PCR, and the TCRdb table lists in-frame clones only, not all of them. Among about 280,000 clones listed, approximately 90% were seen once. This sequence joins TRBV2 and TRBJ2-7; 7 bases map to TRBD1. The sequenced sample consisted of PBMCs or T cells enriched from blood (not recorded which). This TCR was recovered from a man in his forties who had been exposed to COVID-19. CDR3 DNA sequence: TGTGCCAGCACTCTTCGACAGGGAGACGAGCAGTACTTC. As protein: CASTLRQGDEQYF. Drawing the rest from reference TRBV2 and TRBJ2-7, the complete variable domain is EPEVTQTPSHQVTQMGQEVILRCVPISNHLYFYWYRQILGQKVEFLVSFYNNEISEKSEIFDDQFSVERPDGSNFTLKIRSTKLEDSAMYFCASTLRQGDEQYFGPGTRLTVT.